Presented here are 32 T cell receptor beta chains from one specimen sequenced in a study of beta chain features in type 1 diabetes. Expressed TCRB transcripts were sequenced because the isolated RNA had all been reverse transcribed beforehand. Sequenced by immunoSEQ multiplex PCR; TCRdb stores in-frame clones only, minus some. The table shows about 370,000 clones, with more than 12% occurring only once. Sequencing input: naive CD4+ T cells from blood. The origin of the receptors is a woman younger than 35 in good health.

This clone occurred a few times. The J gene is TRBJ1-2, the V gene TRBV18; D may be TRBD1 (5 bases). CDR3 length equals 13 residues. V was cut by 5 bases and J by 12 bases, with 19 bases left in between. CDR1 is KGHSH and CDR2 is LQKENI in the germline V gene. In DNA form, the CDR3 reads TGTGCCAGCTCAGATGACAGAACGGGGAGGAACACCTTC. Translation: CASSDDRTGRNTF.

The gene calls are TRBV25-1 and TRBJ1-3, with TRBD1 matching over 7 bases. With 3 bases clipped from V and 0 bases from J, the junction kept 5 bases outside the gene matches. This CDR3 spans 16 amino acids. Germline CDR1 reads MGHDK; CDR2 reads SYGVNS. The CDR3 reads CASSDGQVHSGNTIYF. The CDR3, as DNA: TGTGCCAGCAGTGATGGACAGGTACACTCTGGAAACACCATATATTTT.

This clone occurred a few times. The rearrangement joins TRBV29-1 to TRBJ2-2, with 11 bases fitting TRBD2. With V trimmed by 4 bases and J by 1 base, 2 bases remained unmatched. This CDR3 has 15 residues. Germline V gene data show CDR1 as SQVTM and CDR2 as ANQGSEA. The CDR3 loop reads CSVGLAGRNTGELFF. In DNA, the CDR3 is TGCAGCGTTGGACTAGCGGGAAGGAACACCGGGGAGCTGTTTTTT.

A few counts support this clone. CDR3 sequence (DNA): TGCGCCAGCAGCCACCAACTAGCTTATGAGCAGTTCTTC. Amino acids: CASSHQLAYEQFF. The chain joins TRBV4-3 to TRBJ2-1; D possibly corresponds to TRBD2 (6 bases). CDR3 size: 13 residues. Germline V gene sequence: CDR1 LGHNA, CDR2 YSLEER. The V end lost 3 bases, the J end lost 8 bases, and 11 bases lay between the germline ends.

The chain carries TRBV30 and TRBJ1-4; D is unresolved. V dropped 2 bases and J dropped 0 bases, with 4 bases sitting between them. CDR3 length: 13 amino acids. The germline V gene has CDR1 GTSNPN and CDR2 SVGIG (reference sequence). Here the CDR3 reads CAWSFTTNEKLFF. In DNA, the CDR3 is TGTGCCTGGAGTTTCACAACTAATGAAAAACTGTTTTTT. Looking up the rest from reference TRBV30 and TRBJ1-4 gives the full variable domain: SQTIHQWPATLVQPVGSPLSLECTVEGTSNPNLYWYRQAAGRGLQLLFYSVGIGQISSEVPQNLSASRPQDRQFILSSKKLLLSDSGFYLCAWSFTTNEKLFFGSGTQLSVL.

The rearrangement links TRBV20-1 to TRBJ2-7, with 7 positions matching TRBD1. CDR1 and CDR2 from the germline V gene are DFQATT and SNEGSKA (reference sequence). CDR3 length: 11 amino acids. The junction had 6 bases not matched to a gene; V was cut back by 6 bases and J by 7 bases. The CDR3 is CSAGDRPEQYF. The CDR3 DNA reads as TGCAGTGCGGGGGACAGACCAGAGCAGTACTTC.

This clone has a handful of counts. The chain joins TRBV15 to TRBJ2-5; D is uncertain. In germline, CDR1 is LNHNV, CDR2 YYDKDF (reference sequence). Trimming stripped 3 bases from V and 7 bases from J, with 15 bases between. This CDR3 comprises 14 residues. The CDR3 sequence: CATSRDTGLGTQYF. CDR3 coding DNA: TGTGCCACCAGCAGGGATACTGGGCTGGGGACCCAGTACTTC.

This clone was seen a handful of times. This chain uses TRBV7-9 with TRBJ2-3, with 13 bases lining up with TRBD2. V gave up 11 bases and J gave up 6 bases; unmatched junction bases: 11. CDR3 length equals 15 residues. Germline V gives CDR1 SEHNR, CDR2 FQNEAQ (reference sequence). CDR3 loop: CAAGRLAGGVDTQYF. DNA of the CDR3: TGTGCCGCAGGCCGACTAGCGGGAGGAGTCGATACGCAGTATTTT.

This sequence joins TRBV30 and TRBJ2-7, with D possibly matching TRBD1 (6 bases). Germline V gene sequence: CDR1 GTSNPN, CDR2 SVGIG (reference sequence). The CDR3 is 11 residues long. Trimming took 5 bases from V and 5 from J, leaving 10 bases between them. This CDR3 reads CAWVRGNEQYF. The CDR3 bases are TGTGCCTGGGTCAGGGGAAACGAGCAGTACTTC.

The chain employs TRBV5-1 and TRBJ1-2; TRBD1 is a possible D gene (6 bases). The CDR3 covers 12 residues. V dropped 4 bases and J dropped 5 bases, with 9 bases sitting between them. Germline V gene lookup returns CDR1 SGHRS and CDR2 YFSETQ. CDR3: CASSTQGYGYTF. Here the CDR3 DNA reads TGCGCCAGCAGCACCCAGGGGTATGGCTACACCTTC.

The V call is TRBV28, the J call TRBJ2-1; D might be TRBD2 (6 bases). Deletions cut 10 bases from V and 9 bases from J, with 19 bases between. Germline CDR1 is MDHEN and CDR2 is SYDVKM. This CDR3 has 13 residues. The CDR3 DNA reads TGTGCCACCCTAAGGATCTTGCGGGGTGAGCAGTTCTTC. Translating gives CATLRILRGEQFF.

Here the CDR3 reads CASSFSGTDGYTF. CDR3 in DNA: TGTGCCAGCAGCTTTAGCGGAACAGATGGCTACACCTTC. The chain recombines TRBV7-2 with TRBJ1-2; D uncertain. There are 13 residues in the CDR3. CDR1 is SGHTA, CDR2 FQGNSA, per germline. Trimming took off 3 bases at V and 6 bases at J, with 11 bases between the two ends. The full variable domain, completed using reference TRBV7-2 and TRBJ1-2, is GAGVSQSPSNKVTEKGKDVELRCDPISGHTALYWYRQSLGQGLEFLIYFQGNSAPDKSGLPSDRFSAERTGGSVSTLTIQRTQQEDSAVYLCASSFSGTDGYTFGSGTRLTVV.

The J gene is TRBJ1-5, the V gene TRBV6-5; the D gene is possibly TRBD1 (5 bases). The length of the CDR3 is 15 residues. Germline CDR1 and CDR2: MNHEY and SVGAGI. The germline V and J ends were trimmed by 6 bases and 3 bases, with 15 bases remaining between them. The CDR3 nucleotides read TGTGCCAGCAGCTTGCGGGGCGAGGTCAATCAGCCCCAGCATTTT. It is translated as CASSLRGEVNQPQHF.

This clone was detected a few times. V gene TRBV28 combines with J gene TRBJ1-2; D is possibly TRBD1 (5 bases). V lost 4 bases and J 8 bases, leaving 17 bases between the germline ends. Germline assignment: CDR1 MDHEN and CDR2 SYDVKM. The CDR3 is made up of 14 amino acids. CDR3 sequence: CASSWWQGVEGYTF. CDR3 coding DNA: TGTGCCAGCAGTTGGTGGCAGGGCGTGGAAGGCTACACCTTC.

This clone appeared a few times. This chain links TRBV29-1 with TRBJ1-4; 11 nucleotides agree with TRBD1. V shed 7 bases and J 8 bases; nucleotides not matched to a gene: 3. The CDR3 extends over 12 amino acids. Germline V gene lookup returns CDR1 SQVTM and CDR2 ANQGSEA. The CDR3 DNA reads TGCAGCGCGGGACAGGGGGGAGAAAAACTGTTTTTT. This encodes CSAGQGGEKLFF.

This clone occurred a few times. The same CDR3 is also encoded by other DNA sequences in this sample. The rearrangement joins TRBV9 to TRBJ2-6; D call uncertain. V shed 0 bases and J shed 2 bases, with 6 bases lying between them. This CDR3 contains 15 residues. From germline, CDR1 is SGDLS and CDR2 YYNGEE. The CDR3 loop reads CASSVGGTGANVLTF. The CDR3 region has the DNA TGTGCCAGCAGCGTAGGAGGTACTGGGGCCAACGTCCTGACTTTC.

This clone was seen a few times. The chain is built from TRBV5-1 and TRBJ2-4; 7 bases map to TRBD1. The germline V gene has CDR1 SGHRS and CDR2 YFSETQ. With 0 bases clipped from V and 8 bases from J, the junction kept 11 bases outside the gene matches. The CDR3 extends over 16 amino acids. CDR3 amino acids: CASSLAGGQDWDIQYF. In DNA, the CDR3 is TGCGCCAGCAGCTTGGCCGGAGGACAGGATTGGGACATTCAGTACTTC.

The rearrangement joins TRBV6-1 to TRBJ2-3; D is perhaps TRBD2 (5 bases). Germline V gives CDR1 MNHNS, CDR2 SASEGT. V lost 0 bases, J lost 0 bases, and 7 bases lay in between. The CDR3 is made up of 15 amino acids. CDR3 region: CASSEAGVSTDTQYF. The DNA for the CDR3 is TGTGCCAGCAGTGAAGCGGGAGTCAGCACAGATACGCAGTATTTT.

The V gene is TRBV6-1, the J gene TRBJ2-1; 7 nucleotides match TRBD2. V was pared by 8 bases and J by 2 bases, with 0 bases of the junction left unmatched. The CDR3 runs to 12 residues. Germline V gene sequence: CDR1 MNHNS, CDR2 SASEGT. The CDR3 loop is CASGRAYNEQFF. CDR3 nucleotide sequence: TGTGCCAGCGGGAGGGCCTACAATGAGCAGTTCTTC.

The rearrangement uses TRBV18 and TRBJ1-1, with 10 nucleotides matching TRBD1. This CDR3 is 20 amino acids long. The V segment lost 3 bases and the J segment 5 bases; nucleotides outside the gene matches: 21. From germline, CDR1 is KGHSH and CDR2 LQKENI. The CDR3 coding sequence is TGTGCCAGCTCACCGCCTCAAAAACTATTATGGGACAGGGGTTGGACTGAAGCTTTCTTT. Its protein is CASSPPQKLLWDRGWTEAFF.

This chain connects TRBV29-1 to TRBJ1-2; D is possibly TRBD1 (6 bases). Trimming took off 5 bases at V and 4 bases at J, with 14 bases between the two ends. Germline values: CDR1 SQVTM, CDR2 ANQGSEA. CDR3 length: 13 residues. The DNA of the CDR3 is TGCAGCGTTTTCGGACAGCAATCCTATGGCTACACCTTC. Its protein is CSVFGQQSYGYTF. Supplemented by reference TRBV29-1 and TRBJ1-2, the full variable domain reads SAVISQKPSRDICQRGTSLTIQCQVDSQVTMMFWYRQQPGQSLTLIATANQGSEATYESGFVIDKFPISRPNLTFSTLTVSNMSPEDSSIYLCSVFGQQSYGYTFGSGTRLTVV.

This clone was seen more than once but under ten times. Within the sample, other DNA sequences also encode this same CDR3. V is TRBV30 and J is TRBJ2-3; TRBD1 agrees at 7 bases. With 2 bases clipped from V and 2 bases from J, the junction kept 7 bases outside the gene matches. Germline lookup yields CDR1 GTSNPN and CDR2 SVGIG (reference sequence). This CDR3 is built from 15 residues. CDR3 bases: TGTGCCTGGAGTTTCCGACAGGGAACCACAGATACGCAGTATTTT. Protein product: CAWSFRQGTTDTQYF.

DNA of the CDR3: TGTGCCAGCAGCTTAGGGGCCAAGCAGTTCTTC. Its translation: CASSLGAKQFF. The chain couples TRBV7-8 to TRBJ2-1; D not resolved. CDR3 size: 11 residues. Trimming pared 1 base from V and 11 bases from J, leaving 6 bases between. Germline V lookup: CDR1 SGHVS, CDR2 FQNEAQ. The variable domain in full, with the rest retrieved from reference TRBV7-8 and TRBJ2-1, is GAGVSQSPRYKVAKRGQDVALRCDPISGHVSLFWYQQALGQGPEFLTYFQNEAQLDKSGLPSDRFFAERPEGSVSTLKIQRTQQEDSAVYLCASSLGAKQFFGPGTRLTVL.

The CDR3 nucleotides are TGTGCCAGCAGCTCTACAGGGGGGCTTAATGAAAAACTGTTTTTT. Translation gives CASSSTGGLNEKLFF. V is TRBV7-2 and J is TRBJ1-4, with 8 bases lining up with TRBD1. With 4 bases clipped from V and 4 bases from J, the junction kept 5 bases outside the gene matches. Germline CDR1 and CDR2: SGHTA and FQGNSA. This CDR3 comprises 15 residues. Together with reference TRBV7-2 and TRBJ1-4, the CDR3 gives the full variable domain: GAGVSQSPSNKVTEKGKDVELRCDPISGHTALYWYRQSLGQGLEFLIYFQGNSAPDKSGLPSDRFSAERTGGSVSTLTIQRTQQEDSAVYLCASSSTGGLNEKLFFGSGTQLSVL.

This clone was observed a few times. This chain connects TRBV20-1 to TRBJ2-1, with D maybe TRBD1 (6 bases). V lost 5 bases and J lost 9, with 11 bases in between. The CDR3 is 11 amino acids. Germline V gene lookup returns CDR1 DFQATT and CDR2 SNEGSKA (reference sequence). CDR3 sequence: CSAQGQPEQFF. The CDR3 nucleotides read TGCAGTGCTCAAGGACAGCCTGAGCAGTTCTTC.

This clone has just a few counts. The same CDR3 also results from other DNA sequences found in this sample. CDR3 bases: TGTGCCAGCAGCTTGGACAGTCAGCCCCAGCATTTT. Protein product: CASSLDSQPQHF. The gene calls are TRBV5-4 and TRBJ1-5; D unresolved. The CDR3 spans 12 residues. Germline lookup yields CDR1 SGHNT and CDR2 YYREEE (reference sequence). Trimming cost V 0 bases and J 6 bases, with 4 bases left between them. The full variable domain, its missing parts supplied by reference TRBV5-4 and TRBJ1-5, is ETGVTQSPTHLIKTRGQQVTLRCSSQSGHNTVSWYQQALGQGPQFIFQYYREEENGRGNFPPRFSGLQFPNYSSELNVNALELDDSALYLCASSLDSQPQHFGDGTRLSIL.

The chain has TRBV7-9 and TRBJ2-1; TRBD2 aligns across 13 bases. CDR3 length: 16 residues. Germline-derived CDR1 and CDR2 are SEHNR and FQNEAQ (reference sequence). The junction had 7 bases not matched to a gene; V was cut back by 4 bases and J by 7 bases. This CDR3 is CASSSGTSGNENEQFF. DNA for the CDR3: TGTGCCAGCAGCTCCGGGACTAGCGGGAATGAAAATGAGCAGTTCTTC.

This clone was detected a few times. The chain uses TRBV7-9 and TRBJ1-1, with a weak D call TRBD1 (6 bases). The germline gives CDR1 SEHNR, CDR2 FQNEAQ (reference sequence). The V and J ends lost 6 bases and 4 bases respectively, with 18 bases between them. There are 15 residues in the CDR3. CDR3 coding DNA: TGTGCCAGCAGTCCCCAATCAGGGGCGGCCACTGAAGCTTTCTTT. This sequence encodes CASSPQSGAATEAFF.

The chain recombines TRBV5-1 with TRBJ2-3, with 13 bases lining up with TRBD2. The CDR3 extends over 16 amino acids. The ends lost 5 bases at V and 3 bases at J; junction bases unmatched: 6. Per germline, CDR1 SGHRS and CDR2 YFSETQ. The CDR3 region is CASRRGLAGVTDTQYF. CDR3 coding DNA: TGCGCCAGCAGACGCGGACTAGCGGGAGTAACAGATACGCAGTATTTT.

The genes are TRBV28 and TRBJ2-1; D is possibly TRBD2 (7 bases). CDR3 length equals 14 residues. V lost 5 bases, J lost 6 bases, and 14 bases lay in between. The germline V gene encodes CDR1 MDHEN and CDR2 SYDVKM. In nucleotides, the CDR3 is TGTGCCAGCAGTATAGGGGGGGTTCGCAATGAGCAGTTCTTC. Translated: CASSIGGVRNEQFF. Complete variable domain (other parts from reference TRBV28 and TRBJ2-1): DVKVTQSSRYLVKRTGEKVFLECVQDMDHENMFWYRQDPGLGLRLIYFSYDVKMKEKGDIPEGYSVSREKKERFSLILESASTNQTSMYLCASSIGGVRNEQFFGPGTRLTVL.

The V and J genes are TRBV6-6 and TRBJ2-5; 11 nucleotides align to TRBD2. The V and J ends lost 6 bases and 5 bases, in that order; junction bases with no gene match: 2. CDR1 is MNHNY, CDR2 SVGAGI, per germline (reference sequence). The CDR3 has 13 residues. CDR3 residues: CASRWTSGETQYF. The CDR3 bases are TGTGCCAGCAGGTGGACTAGCGGGGAGACCCAGTACTTC.

This clone was observed a handful of times. V and J are TRBV28 and TRBJ2-7; D uncertain. The CDR3 extends over 11 amino acids. Trimming took off 6 bases at V and 8 bases at J, with 11 bases between the two ends. Germline assignment: CDR1 MDHEN and CDR2 SYDVKM. CDR3 bases: TGTGCCAGCAGCTCGGCGGCGAAGCAGTACTTC. Its translation: CASSSAAKQYF. The variable domain in full, with the rest retrieved from reference TRBV28 and TRBJ2-7, is DVKVTQSSRYLVKRTGEKVFLECVQDMDHENMFWYRQDPGLGLRLIYFSYDVKMKEKGDIPEGYSVSREKKERFSLILESASTNQTSMYLCASSSAAKQYFGPGTRLTVT.